What follows are 6 T cell receptor beta chains derived from one specimen sequenced in a study of Graves' ophthalmopathy and Graves' hyperthyroidism. RNA transcripts yielded amplified TCR beta CDR3 regions. The first-round RT-PCR employed HTBI primers together with the Qiagen OneStep RT-PCR kit. A multiplex PCR was then performed as the second round. TCRdb itself ran the multiplex PCR reads through MiXCR, one entry per CDR3 protein. The top ten clones hold around 9.3% of a sample with roughly 170,000 distinct CDR3 sequences, approximately 40% of them seen once. Sample: peripheral blood. These receptors originate from a young man with Graves' ophthalmopathy.

In this sample, this clonotype turned up many times. The V call is TRBV27, the J call TRBJ2-2; the D gene is possibly TRBD2 (6 bases). This CDR3 has 14 amino acids. Looked up from germline, CDR1 is MNHEY and CDR2 is SMNVEV (reference sequence). V was trimmed by 6 bases and J by 3 bases, leaving 11 bases between them. The CDR3 spells CASRWDFDTGELFF. CDR3 DNA sequence: TGTGCCAGCAGATGGGACTTTGACACCGGGGAGCTGTTTTTT.

The V gene is TRBV28, the J gene TRBJ1-5, with a possible D match to TRBD1 (6 bases). Germline values: CDR1 MDHEN, CDR2 SYDVKM. There are 18 residues in the CDR3. V lost 3 bases to trimming and J lost 2 bases, with 20 bases between them. CDR3 sequence: CASSFRGKAGVGNQPQHF. As DNA, the CDR3 is TGTGCCAGCAGTTTCCGCGGAAAGGCAGGGGTAGGCAATCAGCCCCAGCATTTT.

The rearrangement joins TRBV6-1 to TRBJ1-2; TRBD1 aligns across 9 bases. CDR3 length: 14 residues. Germline CDR1 reads MNHNS; CDR2 reads SASEGT. Trimming removed 3 bases from V and 8 bases from J; junction bases left unmatched: 7. The CDR3 sequence: CASSEDRGLGGYTF. CDR3 DNA: TGTGCCAGCAGTGAGGACAGGGGACTGGGAGGCTACACCTTC.

The chain carries TRBV20-1 and TRBJ2-7; no definite D call. Germline assignment: CDR1 DFQATT and CDR2 SNEGSKA (reference sequence). The ends were cut back, 3 bases at V and 3 bases at J, with 9 bases in the middle. The CDR3 extends over 12 amino acids. The DNA of the CDR3 is TGCAGTGCTAGGCCTCGGAGCTACGAGCAGTACTTC. This codes for CSARPRSYEQYF.

This clonotype was found many times. This sequence joins TRBV12-3 or TRBV12-4 and TRBJ2-7, with TRBD2 identical over 15 bases. The CDR3 contains 17 residues. V lost 5 bases, J lost 1 base, and 6 bases stayed unmatched. For the CDR3, the DNA is TGTGCCAGCAGTATCGGGACTAGCGGGAGGAGGTCCTACGAGCAGTACTTC. Protein: CASSIGTSGRRSYEQYF.

This clonotype was counted at least ten times. This sequence joins TRBV11-3 and TRBJ2-7, with D possibly being TRBD2 (6 bases). Trimming pared 7 bases from V and 3 bases from J, leaving 19 bases between. Germline lookup yields CDR1 SGHNT and CDR2 YENEEA. The CDR3 is made up of 15 amino acids. The CDR3 spells CASTYDTGAGYEQYF. DNA of the CDR3: TGTGCCAGCACCTATGACACGGGAGCAGGCTACGAGCAGTACTTC.